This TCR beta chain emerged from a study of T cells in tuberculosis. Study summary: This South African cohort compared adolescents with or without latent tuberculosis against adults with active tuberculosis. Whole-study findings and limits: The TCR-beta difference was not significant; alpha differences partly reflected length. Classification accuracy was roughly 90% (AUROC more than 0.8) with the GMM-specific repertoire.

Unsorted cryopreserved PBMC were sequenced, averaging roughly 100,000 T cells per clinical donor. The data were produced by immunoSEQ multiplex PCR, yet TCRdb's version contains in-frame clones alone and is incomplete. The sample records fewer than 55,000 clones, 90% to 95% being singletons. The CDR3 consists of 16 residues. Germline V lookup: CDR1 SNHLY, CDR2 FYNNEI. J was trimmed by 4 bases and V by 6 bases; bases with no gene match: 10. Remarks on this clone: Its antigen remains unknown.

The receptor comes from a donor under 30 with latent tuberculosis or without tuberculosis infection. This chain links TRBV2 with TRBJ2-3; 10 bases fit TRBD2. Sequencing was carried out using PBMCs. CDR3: CASRRDPGLASDTQYF. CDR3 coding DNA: TGTGCCAGCAGGCGGGATCCGGGACTAGCGTCAGATACGCAGTATTTT.